This T cell receptor (beta chain) is from a study of monozygotic twins with cystic fibrosis. Notes on the study in general: Age, concordance and disease severity did not associate with shared CDR3 numbers. Nucleotide-identical clonotype sharing was significantly higher within monozygotic CF twin pairs than between unrelated CF individuals. In 13 of 16 pairs, V gene usage was closest to the co-twin's.

For this clone: What it recognizes is unknown.

Germline CDR1 is KGHSH and CDR2 is LQKENI. This CDR3 region has 15 residues. V lost 3 bases, J lost 0 bases, and 2 bases stayed unmatched. Data came from immunoSEQ multiplex PCR; TCRdb stores just in-frame clones and leaves some out. The sample lists over 25,000 clones, more than 85% occurring once. The material sequenced was blood. This sequence joins TRBV18 and TRBJ2-7; 10 bases are a match to TRBD1. The sequence came from a girl aged 2 to 10 with cystic fibrosis. The CDR3 sequence: CASSPGQGHSYEQYF. The CDR3 DNA reads as TGTGCCAGCTCACCGGGACAGGGGCACTCCTACGAGCAGTACTTC.